These 21 T cell receptor beta chains came from one sample sequenced in a study of neurological immune-mediated disorders. One entry per CDR3 protein, called by TCRdb with MiXCR from the 5' RACE reads. The data show 60,000 to 85,000 distinct CDR3 sequences, with about 5.2% seen just once and approximately 2.2% held by the top ten. The sequencing sample was made of PBMCs. All receptors come from a woman in her 30s with multiple sclerosis.

In its sample, this clonotype was seen a few times. The CDR3 loop is CASGEGSNQPQHF. The CDR3 coding sequence is TGTGCCAGCGGCGAGGGTAGCAATCAGCCCCAGCATTTT. The chain has TRBV6-1 and TRBJ1-5; unclear D gene. CDR1 and CDR2 (germline): MNHNS, SASEGT. The CDR3 length is 13 residues. Trimming removed 8 bases from V and 0 bases from J, with 8 bases in between.

This clonotype has at least ten counts. This rearrangement joins TRBV12-3 or TRBV12-4 to TRBJ1-3, with D possibly TRBD1 on 6 matching bases. The CDR3 consists of 15 residues. V was clipped by 7 bases and J by 1 base, with 14 bases between them. The CDR3 coding sequence is TGTGCCAGCAACCCCACAGGGAAATCTGGAAACACCATATATTTT. Its protein product is CASNPTGKSGNTIYF.

The sample holds many counts of this clonotype. This rearrangement joins TRBV12-3 or TRBV12-4 to TRBJ2-5; D is perhaps TRBD2 (6 bases). This CDR3 contains 14 residues. With 6 bases removed from V and 0 bases from J, the gap between germline ends came to 11 bases. The CDR3 protein is CASSAGLDQETQYF. The CDR3 nucleotides are TGTGCCAGCAGCGCGGGGCTAGACCAAGAGACCCAGTACTTC.

There are many counts of this clonotype. V and J are TRBV20-1 and TRBJ2-7; TRBD1 is a possible D gene (6 bases). Per germline, CDR1 DFQATT and CDR2 SNEGSKA (reference sequence). Trimming removed 0 bases at V and 7 bases at J, with 25 bases between. This CDR3 has 17 residues. The CDR3 loop reads CSARDKGGWDILGEQYF. As DNA, the CDR3 is TGCAGTGCTAGAGATAAAGGGGGTTGGGACATCTTAGGGGAGCAGTACTTC.

This clonotype has at least ten counts. The chain employs TRBV5-1 and TRBJ2-5; maybe TRBD1 (5 bases). This CDR3 is 14 amino acids long. CDR1 is SGHRS, CDR2 YFSETQ, per germline. Trimming took off 0 bases at V and 5 bases at J, with 11 bases between the two ends. The CDR3 spells CASSLDVQGETQYF. In nucleotides, the CDR3 is TGCGCCAGCAGCTTGGATGTTCAGGGTGAGACCCAGTACTTC. The entire variable domain, with the rest obtained from reference TRBV5-1 and TRBJ2-5, is as follows: KAGVTQTPRYLIKTRGQQVTLSCSPISGHRSVSWYQQTPGQGLQFLFEYFSETQRNKGNFPGRFSGRQFSNSRSEMNVSTLELGDSALYLCASSLDVQGETQYFGPGTRLLVL.

This clonotype was counted many times. The rearrangement uses TRBV6-5 and TRBJ2-7, with TRBD2 identical over 7 bases. With V trimmed by 0 bases and J by 1 base, 6 bases remained unmatched. This CDR3 comprises 16 residues. CDR1 and CDR2 (germline): MNHEY, SVGAGI. CDR3 in amino acids: CASSYSGLAESYEQYF. DNA for the CDR3: TGTGCCAGCAGTTACTCCGGGCTAGCGGAGTCCTACGAGCAGTACTTC.

In this sample, this clonotype turned up many times. A read error may explain this, as a much larger clone is one base away. V gene TRBV3-1 combines with J gene TRBJ2-7, with D possibly matching TRBD2 (6 bases). The CDR3 consists of 14 residues. The germline V and J ends were trimmed by 1 base and 7 bases, with 14 bases remaining between them. The germline V gene has CDR1 LGHDT and CDR2 YNNKEL (reference sequence). This chain's CDR3 is CASSQVGGEREQYF. The CDR3 DNA reads as TGTGCCAGCAGCCAAGTCGGCGGGGAGAGGGAGCAGTACTTC.

This rearrangement joins TRBV20-1 to TRBJ2-5; D is unclear. Germline assignment: CDR1 DFQATT and CDR2 SNEGSKA (reference sequence). The CDR3 spans 14 residues. V was clipped by 3 bases and J by 4 bases, with 15 bases between them. This chain's CDR3 is CSARTQLGGETQYF. The DNA for the CDR3 is TGCAGTGCTAGGACACAGTTAGGCGGAGAGACCCAGTACTTC.

There are many counts of this clonotype. The gene calls are TRBV20-1 and TRBJ2-3, with 14 bases fitting TRBD2. V was clipped by 6 bases and J by 1 base; unmatched bases: 9. CDR3 length: 17 residues. The germline V gene has CDR1 DFQATT and CDR2 SNEGSKA (reference sequence). CDR3 nucleotide sequence: TGCAGTGCGCCCGGTGGGACTAGCGGGAGAGGCACAGATACGCAGTATTTT. Protein product: CSAPGGTSGRGTDTQYF.

This clonotype has ten or more counts. This chain connects TRBV5-1 to TRBJ2-3; D remains unclear. Germline V gene lookup returns CDR1 SGHRS and CDR2 YFSETQ. CDR3 length: 12 amino acids. V lost 0 bases and J lost 4, with 3 bases in between. The CDR3 sequence: CASSLEADTQYF. The CDR3 DNA reads TGCGCCAGCAGCTTGGAAGCAGATACGCAGTATTTT.

J is TRBJ1-5 and V is TRBV20-1, with 9 bases lining up with TRBD1. The CDR3 runs 12 residues. Germline-derived CDR1 and CDR2 are DFQATT and SNEGSKA (reference sequence). V shed 5 bases and J 5 bases; nucleotides not matched to a gene: 1. CDR3 in amino acids: CSARTGDQPQHF. The CDR3 DNA reads TGCAGTGCTCGGACAGGGGATCAGCCCCAGCATTTT.

This clonotype was seen a few times. The chain is built from TRBV7-2 and TRBJ2-4; D tentatively reads TRBD1 or TRBD2 (6 bases each). This CDR3 is 16 amino acids long. The germline V gene has CDR1 SGHTA and CDR2 FQGNSA. The V end lost 1 base, the J end lost 8 bases, and 18 bases lay between the germline ends. CDR3 amino acids: CASSLVSGANGDIQYF. As DNA, the CDR3 is TGTGCCAGCAGCTTAGTTTCGGGGGCTAATGGGGACATTCAGTACTTC.

The sample holds many counts of this clonotype. The CDR3 bases are TGCGCCAGCAGCTTGACCGGGACACCGTATTCTGGAAACACCATATATTTT. Its translation: CASSLTGTPYSGNTIYF. The chain has TRBV5-1 and TRBJ1-3; TRBD1 might be the D (6 bases). Deletions cut 1 base from V and 1 base from J, with 15 bases between. Germline-derived CDR1 and CDR2 are SGHRS and YFSETQ. The CDR3 covers 17 residues.

This clonotype was picked up many times. This chain connects TRBV14 to TRBJ2-1; 16 nucleotides agree with TRBD2. CDR3 length: 18 residues. Germline loops: CDR1 SGHDN, CDR2 FVKESK. The J segment lost 6 bases and the V segment lost 2 bases, leaving 7 bases of the junction unmatched. The CDR3 region is CASSQTPGLAGGLNEQFF. The CDR3 coding sequence is TGTGCCAGCAGCCAAACGCCGGGACTAGCGGGAGGGCTCAATGAGCAGTTCTTC.

This clonotype was observed at least ten times. The chain employs TRBV20-1 and TRBJ2-3; TRBD2 matches at 14 bases. CDR3 length equals 18 residues. The ends lost 6 bases at V and 1 base at J; junction bases unmatched: 12. Germline V lookup: CDR1 DFQATT, CDR2 SNEGSKA (reference sequence). CDR3 in DNA: TGCAGTGCAGAAGGGGGACTAGCGGGAGTTGGAGGCACAGATACGCAGTATTTT. This encodes CSAEGGLAGVGGTDTQYF.

This clonotype was picked up many times. J is TRBJ1-1 and V is TRBV5-1; D is perhaps TRBD1 (6 bases). This CDR3 spans 17 amino acids. V lost 1 base and J lost 5, with 21 bases in between. Germline loops: CDR1 SGHRS, CDR2 YFSETQ. As DNA, the CDR3 is TGCGCCAGCAGCTTGTCTACGTTTTGGCAGGGGAATACTGAAGCTTTCTTT. It encodes CASSLSTFWQGNTEAFF.

This clonotype was observed at least ten times. The chain has TRBV3-1 and TRBJ2-3; 7 positions match TRBD1. Per the germline V gene, CDR1 is LGHDT and CDR2 is YNNKEL (reference sequence). There are 18 residues in the CDR3. Losses at the gene ends were 0 bases for V and 2 bases for J; bases not matched to a gene: 11. The CDR3: CASSQDEGPDRDTDTQYF. CDR3 bases: TGTGCCAGCAGCCAAGACGAGGGACCCGACAGGGACACAGATACGCAGTATTTT.

This clonotype was recorded many times. The chain has TRBV12-3 or TRBV12-4 and TRBJ1-4, with a tentative D call TRBD1 (5 bases). V gave up 6 bases and J gave up 8 bases, with 16 bases separating them. The CDR3 length is 14 residues. The DNA of the CDR3 is TGTGCCAGCAGGCTCGGAGGGGTGAGAGAAAAACTGTTTTTT. Translated, it gives CASRLGGVREKLFF.

In its sample, this clonotype was seen a few times. The chain carries TRBV7-2 and TRBJ2-5; D remains unclear. The germline V and J ends were trimmed by 4 bases and 3 bases, with 12 bases remaining between them. The V gene's germline CDR1 is SGHTA and CDR2 FQGNSA. The CDR3 has 14 amino acids. The DNA of the CDR3 is TGTGCCAGCAGCTGGGCCAGTTGGGAAGAGACCCAGTACTTC. Translated, it gives CASSWASWEETQYF.

This clonotype has a count of ten or more. The chain has TRBV20-1 and TRBJ1-1, with 9 bases lining up with TRBD1. The V and J ends lost 6 bases and 3 bases, in that order; junction bases with no gene match: 8. This CDR3 comprises 14 residues. CDR1 is DFQATT and CDR2 is SNEGSKA in the germline V gene (reference sequence). The DNA of the CDR3 is TGCAGTGCGCCGGGACAGGGCGTCTACACTGAAGCTTTCTTT. Residues: CSAPGQGVYTEAFF.

At least ten counts were recorded for this clonotype. The chain couples TRBV5-6 to TRBJ1-2; perhaps TRBD1 as D (5 bases). The CDR3 covers 14 residues. Between the trimmed V and J ends, which lost 4 bases and 8 bases, there was a span of 18 bases. Per the germline V gene, CDR1 is SGHDT and CDR2 is YYEEEE. Here the CDR3 DNA reads TGTGCCAGCAGCCCCTATCGACGGGACGACGGCTACACCTTC. Its protein is CASSPYRRDDGYTF.